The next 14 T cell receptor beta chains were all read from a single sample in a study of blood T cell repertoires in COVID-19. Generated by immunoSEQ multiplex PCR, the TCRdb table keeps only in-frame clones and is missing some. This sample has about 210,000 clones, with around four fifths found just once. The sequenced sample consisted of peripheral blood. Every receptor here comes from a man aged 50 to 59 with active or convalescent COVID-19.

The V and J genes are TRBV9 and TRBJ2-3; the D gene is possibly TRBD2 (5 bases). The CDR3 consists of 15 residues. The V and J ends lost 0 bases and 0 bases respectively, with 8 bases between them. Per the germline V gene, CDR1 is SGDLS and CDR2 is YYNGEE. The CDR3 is CASSVGGFSTDTQYF. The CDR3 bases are TGTGCCAGCAGCGTAGGCGGGTTTAGCACAGATACGCAGTATTTT. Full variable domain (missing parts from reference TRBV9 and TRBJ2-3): DSGVTQTPKHLITATGQRVTLRCSPRSGDLSVYWYQQSLDQGLQFLIQYYNGEERAKGNILERFSAQQFPDLHSELNLSSLELGDSALYFCASSVGGFSTDTQYFGPGTRLTVL.

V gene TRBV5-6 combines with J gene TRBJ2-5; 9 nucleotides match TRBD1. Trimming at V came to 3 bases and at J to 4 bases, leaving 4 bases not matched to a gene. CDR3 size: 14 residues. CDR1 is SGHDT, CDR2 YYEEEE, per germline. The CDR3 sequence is CASSSPTGGETQYF. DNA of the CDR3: TGTGCCAGCAGCTCACCGACAGGGGGAGAGACCCAGTACTTC.

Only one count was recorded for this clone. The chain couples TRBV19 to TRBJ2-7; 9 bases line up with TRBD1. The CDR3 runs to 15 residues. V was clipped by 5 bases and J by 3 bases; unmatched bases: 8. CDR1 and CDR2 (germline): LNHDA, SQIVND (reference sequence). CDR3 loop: CASSLTTGGLYEQYF. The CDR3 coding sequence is TGTGCCAGTAGTCTGACGACAGGGGGGCTCTACGAGCAGTACTTC. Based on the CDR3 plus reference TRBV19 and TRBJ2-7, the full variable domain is DGGITQSPKYLFRKEGQNVTLSCEQNLNHDAMYWYRQDPGQGLRLIYYSQIVNDFQKGDIAEGYSVSREKKESFPLTVTSAQKNPTAFYLCASSLTTGGLYEQYFGPGTRLTVT.

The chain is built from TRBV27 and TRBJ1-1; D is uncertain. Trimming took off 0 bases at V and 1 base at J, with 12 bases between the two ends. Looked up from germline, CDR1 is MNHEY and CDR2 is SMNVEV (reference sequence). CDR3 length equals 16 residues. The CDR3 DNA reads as TGTGCCAGCAGTTTATCGAGTACAGTCTCGAACACTGAAGCTTTCTTT. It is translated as CASSLSSTVSNTEAFF.

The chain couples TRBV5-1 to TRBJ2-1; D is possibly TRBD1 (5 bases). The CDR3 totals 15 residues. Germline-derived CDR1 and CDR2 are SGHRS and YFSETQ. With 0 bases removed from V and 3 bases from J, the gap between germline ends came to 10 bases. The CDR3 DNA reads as TGCGCCAGCAGCTTGGGGCAGGGTCTCTACAATGAGCAGTTCTTC. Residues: CASSLGQGLYNEQFF.

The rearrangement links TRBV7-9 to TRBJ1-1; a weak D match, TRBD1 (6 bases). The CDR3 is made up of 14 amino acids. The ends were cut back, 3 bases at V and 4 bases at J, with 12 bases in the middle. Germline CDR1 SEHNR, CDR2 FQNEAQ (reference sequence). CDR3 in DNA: TGTGCCAGCAGCTTGTCGACAGGACGCACTGAAGCTTTCTTT. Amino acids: CASSLSTGRTEAFF.

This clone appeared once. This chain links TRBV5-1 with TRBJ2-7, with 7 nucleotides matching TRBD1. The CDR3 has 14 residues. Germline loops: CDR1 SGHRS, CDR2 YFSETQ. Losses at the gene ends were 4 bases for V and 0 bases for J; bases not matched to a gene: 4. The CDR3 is CASSATGTSYEQYF. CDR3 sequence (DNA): TGCGCCAGCAGCGCGACAGGGACCTCCTACGAGCAGTACTTC.

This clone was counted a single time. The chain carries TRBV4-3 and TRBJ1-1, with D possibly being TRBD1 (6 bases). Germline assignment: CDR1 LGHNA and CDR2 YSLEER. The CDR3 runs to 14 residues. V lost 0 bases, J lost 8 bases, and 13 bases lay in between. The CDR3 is CASSQDRGLIEAFF. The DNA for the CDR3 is TGCGCCAGCAGCCAAGACAGGGGCCTTATAGAAGCTTTCTTT.

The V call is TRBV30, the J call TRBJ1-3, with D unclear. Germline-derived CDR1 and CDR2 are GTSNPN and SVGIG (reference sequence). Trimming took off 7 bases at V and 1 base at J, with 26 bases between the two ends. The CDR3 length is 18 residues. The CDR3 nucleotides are TGTGCCTCCACCGCACATCTGGAAGAGAGGGCGTCTGGAAACACCATATATTTT. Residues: CASTAHLEERASGNTIYF.

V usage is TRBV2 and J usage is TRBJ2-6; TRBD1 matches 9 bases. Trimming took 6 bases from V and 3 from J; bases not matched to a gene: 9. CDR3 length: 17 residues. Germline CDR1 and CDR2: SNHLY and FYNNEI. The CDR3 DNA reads TGTGCCAGCAGGGGGACAGGGAAGCCCTATGGGGCCAACGTCCTGACTTTC. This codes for CASRGTGKPYGANVLTF.

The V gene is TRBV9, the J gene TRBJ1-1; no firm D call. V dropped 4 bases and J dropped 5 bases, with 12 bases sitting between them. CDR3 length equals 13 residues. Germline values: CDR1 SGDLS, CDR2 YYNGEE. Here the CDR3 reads CASSIGGETEAFF. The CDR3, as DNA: TGTGCCAGCAGCATTGGAGGAGAGACTGAAGCTTTCTTT.

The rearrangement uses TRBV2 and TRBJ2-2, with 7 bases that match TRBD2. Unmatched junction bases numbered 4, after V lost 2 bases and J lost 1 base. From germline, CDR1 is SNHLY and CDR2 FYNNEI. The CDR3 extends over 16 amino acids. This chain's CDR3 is CASSEWLAENTGELFF. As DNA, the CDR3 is TGTGCCAGCAGTGAATGGCTAGCGGAGAACACCGGGGAGCTGTTTTTT.

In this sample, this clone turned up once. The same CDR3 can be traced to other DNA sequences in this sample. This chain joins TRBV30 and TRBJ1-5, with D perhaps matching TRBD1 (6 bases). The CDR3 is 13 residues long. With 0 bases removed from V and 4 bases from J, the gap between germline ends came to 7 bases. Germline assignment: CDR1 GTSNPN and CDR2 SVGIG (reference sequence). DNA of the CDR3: TGTGCCTGGAGTGTAAGGGGGAATCAGCCCCAGCATTTT. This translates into CAWSVRGNQPQHF.

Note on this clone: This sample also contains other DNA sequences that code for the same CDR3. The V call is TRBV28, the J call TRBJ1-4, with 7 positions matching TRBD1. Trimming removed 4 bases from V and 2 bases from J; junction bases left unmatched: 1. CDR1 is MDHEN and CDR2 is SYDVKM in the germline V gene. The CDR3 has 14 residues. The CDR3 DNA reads TGTGCCAGCAGTTCAGGGGGGACTAATGAAAAACTGTTTTTT. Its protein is CASSSGGTNEKLFF.